These 16 T cell receptor beta chains were all obtained from the same sample, sequenced in a study of early T cells in non-severe SARS-CoV-2 infection (dated by TCRdb to the early 2020s). Library generation was performed with 5' RACE. Sequencer: NextSeq 500. The raw public reads went through TCRdb reprocessing: fastp at Q25, MiXCR clone calling, in-frame beta chains kept. Rows are unified per CDR3 protein, each entry keeping the most common DNA and genes. For this sample there are tens of thousands of distinct CDR3 sequences; approximately 10% appear just once. The top ten clones comprise roughly 5.8% of the sample. Sequencing was performed on whole blood, taken at baseline. The origin of the receptors is an adult who was a healthcare worker with PCR-confirmed SARS-CoV-2 infection or an uninfected control (not recorded which).

DNA for the CDR3: TGTGCCAGCAGTTACGGACCCTCGGGGCAGTTCTTC. Translating it yields CASSYGPSGQFF. The J gene is TRBJ2-1, the V gene TRBV6-6; D is ambiguous. Trimming removed 2 bases at V and 12 bases at J, with 11 bases between. The CDR3 totals 12 residues. The germline V gene encodes CDR1 MNHNY and CDR2 SVGAGI (reference sequence).

The CDR3 spells CASSPPRLAGATDTQYF. In DNA form, the CDR3 reads TGTGCCAGCTCACCACCGAGACTAGCGGGAGCCACAGATACGCAGTATTTT. The chain joins TRBV18 to TRBJ2-3; TRBD2 matches 12 bases. The CDR3 length is 17 residues. Germline V gene lookup returns CDR1 KGHSH and CDR2 LQKENI. The ends lost 0 bases at V and 2 bases at J; junction bases unmatched: 3.

CDR3 sequence: CASSTRRGTSAETQYF. DNA of the CDR3: TGTGCCAGCAGCACCCGGCGGGGGACTAGCGCGGAGACCCAGTACTTC. This sequence joins TRBV11-2 and TRBJ2-5; TRBD2 agrees at 10 bases. CDR3 length: 16 amino acids. Germline V gene data show CDR1 as SGHAT and CDR2 as FQNNGV. Losses at the gene ends were 5 bases for V and 5 bases for J; bases not matched to a gene: 11.

This clonotype has a count of ten or more. One junction end does not reproduce the germline sequence, and a read error may be involved. CDR3 sequence (DNA): TGTGCTAGCAGCTTAGGGCTAGCGGGAGGAAGCGGGGAGCTGTTTTTT. Translating gives CASSLGLAGGSGELFF. The J gene is TRBJ2-2, the V gene TRBV7-7; 11 bases are a match to TRBD2. This CDR3 is built from 16 residues. The germline V gene has CDR1 SSHAT and CDR2 FNYEAQ (reference sequence).

The chain has TRBV7-2 and TRBJ2-3, with TRBD2 matching over 11 bases. There are 16 residues in the CDR3. V lost 5 bases, J lost 2 bases, and 6 bases stayed unmatched. Germline-derived CDR1 and CDR2 are SGHTA and FQGNSA. The CDR3 is CASSPLAGDATDTQYF. The CDR3 DNA sequence: TGTGCCAGCAGCCCACTAGCGGGAGATGCCACAGATACGCAGTATTTT.

The V gene is TRBV29-1, the J gene TRBJ1-4; tentative D call: TRBD1 (5 bases). Germline lookup yields CDR1 SQVTM and CDR2 ANQGSEA. CDR3 size: 14 residues. Between the trimmed V and J ends, which lost 6 bases and 2 bases, there was a span of 13 bases. The CDR3 reads CSVGIWGTNEKLFF. Written as DNA, the CDR3 is TGCAGCGTGGGGATATGGGGGACTAATGAAAAACTGTTTTTT.

J is TRBJ2-1 and V is TRBV5-1, with a possible D match to TRBD2 (6 bases). This CDR3 is 15 amino acids long. Germline V CDR1 and CDR2: SGHRS, YFSETQ. Trimming took 0 bases from V and 5 from J, leaving 12 bases between them. The CDR3, as DNA: TGCGCCAGCAGCTTGGGATTGCGGGACGACAATGAGCAGTTCTTC. Protein sequence: CASSLGLRDDNEQFF. The whole variable domain, remainder taken from reference TRBV5-1 and TRBJ2-1, is KAGVTQTPRYLIKTRGQQVTLSCSPISGHRSVSWYQQTPGQGLQFLFEYFSETQRNKGNFPGRFSGRQFSNSRSEMNVSTLELGDSALYLCASSLGLRDDNEQFFGPGTRLTVL.

In this sample, this clonotype turned up many times. J is TRBJ2-3 and V is TRBV28; TRBD2 aligns across 8 bases. The V and J ends lost 7 bases and 1 base, in that order; junction bases with no gene match: 7. CDR1 is MDHEN, CDR2 SYDVKM, per germline. The CDR3 is 15 amino acids. CDR3: CASIESGSGTDTQYF. CDR3 DNA sequence: TGTGCCAGCATCGAGAGCGGGAGTGGCACAGATACGCAGTATTTT.

The sample holds many counts of this clonotype. V is TRBV5-1 and J is TRBJ2-5; no definite D call. Trimming took off 0 bases at V and 3 bases at J, with 9 bases between the two ends. CDR1 and CDR2 (germline): SGHRS, YFSETQ. The CDR3 contains 14 residues. CDR3 DNA sequence: TGCGCCAGCAGCTTGGTTGCCGGAAAAGAGACCCAGTACTTC. This sequence encodes CASSLVAGKETQYF.

The chain joins TRBV20-1 to TRBJ2-3; D may match TRBD1 or TRBD2 (6 bases each). V was cut by 3 bases and J by 2 bases, with 12 bases left in between. The CDR3 runs 14 residues. CDR1 is DFQATT, CDR2 SNEGSKA, per germline (reference sequence). CDR3 nucleotides: TGCAGTGCTAGTTCGGGGGCTCCCACAGATACGCAGTATTTT. It translates to CSASSGAPTDTQYF.

Ten or more counts support this clonotype. The chain joins TRBV7-6 to TRBJ2-3, with D hard to call. The CDR3 loop spans 14 amino acids. V was pared by 1 base and J by 4 bases, with 9 bases between. Germline V gives CDR1 SGHVS, CDR2 FNYEAQ. The CDR3 sequence is CASSLGQLADTQYF. As DNA, the CDR3 is TGTGCCAGCAGCTTAGGTCAGCTTGCAGATACGCAGTATTTT.

The J gene is TRBJ1-5, the V gene TRBV2, with D uncertain. CDR1 and CDR2 (germline): SNHLY, FYNNEI. The CDR3 contains 14 residues. Trimming stripped 2 bases from V and 5 bases from J, with 10 bases between. CDR3: CASSETLIYQPQHF. In DNA form, the CDR3 reads TGTGCCAGCAGTGAAACCCTCATTTATCAGCCCCAGCATTTT.

The chain uses TRBV6-5 and TRBJ1-1, with D tentatively TRBD1 (6 bases). Trimming took off 6 bases at V and 0 bases at J, with 14 bases between the two ends. Per germline, CDR1 MNHEY and CDR2 SVGAGI. CDR3 size: 15 residues. This CDR3 reads CASRPRRTVNTEAFF. The CDR3 DNA follows: TGTGCCAGCAGACCCAGGAGGACAGTGAACACTGAAGCTTTCTTT.

The chain combines TRBV20-1 with TRBJ2-3, with a possible D match to TRBD2 (5 bases). CDR1 DFQATT and CDR2 SNEGSKA come from the germline V gene (reference sequence). The V end lost 3 bases, the J end lost 5 bases, and 12 bases lay between the germline ends. This CDR3 is built from 13 residues. The CDR3 here is CSASGNGVDTQYF. The CDR3 DNA reads TGCAGTGCTAGCGGGAACGGGGTAGATACGCAGTATTTT.

J is TRBJ1-1 and V is TRBV29-1; 7 bases line up with TRBD1. Germline V gene data show CDR1 as SQVTM and CDR2 as ANQGSEA. This CDR3 has 14 amino acids. In DNA, the CDR3 is TGCAGTCTGAAAAAGGGGGCTTGGAACACTGAAGCTTTCTTT. Its protein product is CSLKKGAWNTEAFF.

This clonotype was picked up a small number of times. The chain joins TRBV5-4 to TRBJ2-1; D is unresolved. This CDR3 region has 12 residues. V was cut by 1 base and J by 7 bases, with 6 bases left in between. Germline CDR1 SGHNT, CDR2 YYREEE (reference sequence). CDR3 region: CASSLNHNEQFF. The DNA for the CDR3 is TGTGCCAGCAGCTTGAACCATAATGAGCAGTTCTTC. Together with reference TRBV5-4 and TRBJ2-1, the CDR3 gives the full variable domain: ETGVTQSPTHLIKTRGQQVTLRCSSQSGHNTVSWYQQALGQGPQFIFQYYREEENGRGNFPPRFSGLQFPNYSSELNVNALELDDSALYLCASSLNHNEQFFGPGTRLTVL.